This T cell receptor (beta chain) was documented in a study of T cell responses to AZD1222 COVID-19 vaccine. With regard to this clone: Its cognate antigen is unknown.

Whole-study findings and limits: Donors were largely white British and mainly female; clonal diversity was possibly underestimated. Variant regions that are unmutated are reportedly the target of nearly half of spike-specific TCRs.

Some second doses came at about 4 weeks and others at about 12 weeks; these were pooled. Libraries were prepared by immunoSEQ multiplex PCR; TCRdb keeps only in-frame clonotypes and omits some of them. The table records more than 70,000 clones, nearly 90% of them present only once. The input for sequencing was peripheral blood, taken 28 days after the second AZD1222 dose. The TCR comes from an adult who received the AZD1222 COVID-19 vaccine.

In DNA, the CDR3 is TGTGCCAGCAGTCCAACCGATGGGATTCGGGGGAGGGGCTACACCTTC. It specifies CASSPTDGIRGRGYTF. The chain has TRBV27 and TRBJ1-2; tentatively, D is TRBD1 (5 bases). The CDR3 is 16 amino acids. The germline gives CDR1 MNHEY, CDR2 SMNVEV (reference sequence). V was clipped by 5 bases and J by 8 bases, with 24 bases between them.